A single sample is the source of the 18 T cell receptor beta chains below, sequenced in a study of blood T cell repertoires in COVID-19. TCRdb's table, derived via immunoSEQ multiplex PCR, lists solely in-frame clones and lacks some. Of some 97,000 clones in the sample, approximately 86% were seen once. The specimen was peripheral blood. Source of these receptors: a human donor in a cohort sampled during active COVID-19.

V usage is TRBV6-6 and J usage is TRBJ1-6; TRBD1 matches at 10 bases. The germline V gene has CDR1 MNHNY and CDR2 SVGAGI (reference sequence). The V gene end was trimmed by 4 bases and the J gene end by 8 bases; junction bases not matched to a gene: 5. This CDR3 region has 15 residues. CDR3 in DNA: TGTGCCAGCAGTTTTGGGACAGGGGTTGATTCACCCCTCCACTTT. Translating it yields CASSFGTGVDSPLHF.

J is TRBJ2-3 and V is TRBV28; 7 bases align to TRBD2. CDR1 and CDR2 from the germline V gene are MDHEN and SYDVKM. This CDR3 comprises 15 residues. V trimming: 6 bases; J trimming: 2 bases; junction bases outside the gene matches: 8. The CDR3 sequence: CASRESGLPTDTQYF. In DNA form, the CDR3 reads TGTGCCAGCAGGGAATCGGGACTACCCACAGATACGCAGTATTTT.

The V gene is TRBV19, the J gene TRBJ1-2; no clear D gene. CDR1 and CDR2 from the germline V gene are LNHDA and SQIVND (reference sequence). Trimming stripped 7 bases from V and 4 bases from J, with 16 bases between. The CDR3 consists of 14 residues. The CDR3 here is CASKVQPFVYGYTF. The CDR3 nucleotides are TGTGCCAGTAAGGTACAGCCGTTTGTCTATGGCTACACCTTC.

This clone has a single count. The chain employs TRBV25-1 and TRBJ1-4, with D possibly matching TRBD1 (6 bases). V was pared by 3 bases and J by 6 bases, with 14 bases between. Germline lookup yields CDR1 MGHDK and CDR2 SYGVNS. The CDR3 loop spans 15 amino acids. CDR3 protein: CASSDLLGGDEKLFF. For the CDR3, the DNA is TGTGCCAGCAGTGACTTACTAGGGGGGGATGAAAAACTGTTTTTT.

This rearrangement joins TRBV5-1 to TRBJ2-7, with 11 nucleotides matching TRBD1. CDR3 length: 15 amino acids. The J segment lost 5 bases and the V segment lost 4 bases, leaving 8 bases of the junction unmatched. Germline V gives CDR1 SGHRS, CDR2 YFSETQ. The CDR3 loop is CASSTGQGVGDEQYF. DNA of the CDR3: TGCGCCAGCAGCACGGGACAGGGGGTAGGCGACGAGCAGTACTTC. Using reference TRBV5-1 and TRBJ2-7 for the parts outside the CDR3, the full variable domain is KAGVTQTPRYLIKTRGQQVTLSCSPISGHRSVSWYQQTPGQGLQFLFEYFSETQRNKGNFPGRFSGRQFSNSRSEMNVSTLELGDSALYLCASSTGQGVGDEQYFGPGTRLTVT.

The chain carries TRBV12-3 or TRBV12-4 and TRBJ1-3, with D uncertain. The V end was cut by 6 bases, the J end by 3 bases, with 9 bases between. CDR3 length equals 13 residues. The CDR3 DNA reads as TGTGCCAGCAGAATCGAGGTTGGAAACACCATATATTTT. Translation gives CASRIEVGNTIYF.

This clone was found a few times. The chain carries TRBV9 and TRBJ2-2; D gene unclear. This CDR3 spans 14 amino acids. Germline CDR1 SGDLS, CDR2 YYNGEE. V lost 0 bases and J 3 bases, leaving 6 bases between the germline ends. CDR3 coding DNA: TGTGCCAGCAGCGTAGGTGTAGACACCGGGGAGCTGTTTTTT. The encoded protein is CASSVGVDTGELFF.

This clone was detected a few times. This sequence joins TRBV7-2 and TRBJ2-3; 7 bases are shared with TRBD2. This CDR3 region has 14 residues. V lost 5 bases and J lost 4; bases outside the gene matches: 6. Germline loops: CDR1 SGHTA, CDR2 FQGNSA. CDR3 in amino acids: CASSIPTSSDTQYF. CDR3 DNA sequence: TGTGCCAGCAGCATCCCGACTAGCTCAGATACGCAGTATTTT.

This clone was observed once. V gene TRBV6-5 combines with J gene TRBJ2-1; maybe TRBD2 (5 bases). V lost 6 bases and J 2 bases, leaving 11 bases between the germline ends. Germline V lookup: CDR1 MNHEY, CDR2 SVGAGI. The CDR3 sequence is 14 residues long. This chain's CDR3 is CASSLDGTYNEQFF. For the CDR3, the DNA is TGTGCCAGCAGCCTGGACGGGACCTACAATGAGCAGTTCTTC.

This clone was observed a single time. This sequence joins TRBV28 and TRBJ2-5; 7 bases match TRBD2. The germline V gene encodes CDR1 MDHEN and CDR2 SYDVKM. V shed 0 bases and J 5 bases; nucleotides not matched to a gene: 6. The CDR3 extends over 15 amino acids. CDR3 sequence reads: CASSLWTSSGETQYF. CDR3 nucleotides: TGTGCCAGCAGTTTATGGACTAGCAGTGGGGAGACCCAGTACTTC. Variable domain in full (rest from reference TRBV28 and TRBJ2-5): DVKVTQSSRYLVKRTGEKVFLECVQDMDHENMFWYRQDPGLGLRLIYFSYDVKMKEKGDIPEGYSVSREKKERFSLILESASTNQTSMYLCASSLWTSSGETQYFGPGTRLLVL.

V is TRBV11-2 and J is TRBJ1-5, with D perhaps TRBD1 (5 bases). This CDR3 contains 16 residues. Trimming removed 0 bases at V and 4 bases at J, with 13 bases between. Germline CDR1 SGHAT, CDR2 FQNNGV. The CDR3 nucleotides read TGTGCCAGCAGCTTAGAAGCAGGGCCTGCTAATCAGCCCCAGCATTTT. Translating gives CASSLEAGPANQPQHF. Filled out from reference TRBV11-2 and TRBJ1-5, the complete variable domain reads EAGVAQSPRYKIIEKRQSVAFWCNPISGHATLYWYQQILGQGPKLLIQFQNNGVVDDSQLPKDRFSAERLKGVDSTLKIQPAKLEDSAVYLCASSLEAGPANQPQHFGDGTRLSIL.

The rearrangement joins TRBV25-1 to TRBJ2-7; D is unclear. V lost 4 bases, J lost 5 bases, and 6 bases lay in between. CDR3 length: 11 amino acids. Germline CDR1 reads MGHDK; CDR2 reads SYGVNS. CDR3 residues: CASSAYHEQYF. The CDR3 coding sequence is TGTGCCAGCAGTGCCTACCACGAGCAGTACTTC.

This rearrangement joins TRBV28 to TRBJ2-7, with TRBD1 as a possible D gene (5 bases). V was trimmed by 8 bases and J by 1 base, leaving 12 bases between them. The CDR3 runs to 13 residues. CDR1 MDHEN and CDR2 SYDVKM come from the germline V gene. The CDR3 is CASATDNSYEQYF. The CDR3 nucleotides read TGTGCCAGCGCGACAGATAATTCCTACGAGCAGTACTTC.

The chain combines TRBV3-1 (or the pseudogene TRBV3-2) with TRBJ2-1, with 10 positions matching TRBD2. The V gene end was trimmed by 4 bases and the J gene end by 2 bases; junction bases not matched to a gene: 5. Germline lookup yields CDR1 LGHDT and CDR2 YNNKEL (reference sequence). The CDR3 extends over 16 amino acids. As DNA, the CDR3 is TGTGCCAGCAGCCTAAGACTAGCGGGCGCCTACAATGAGCAGTTCTTC. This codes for CASSLRLAGAYNEQFF.

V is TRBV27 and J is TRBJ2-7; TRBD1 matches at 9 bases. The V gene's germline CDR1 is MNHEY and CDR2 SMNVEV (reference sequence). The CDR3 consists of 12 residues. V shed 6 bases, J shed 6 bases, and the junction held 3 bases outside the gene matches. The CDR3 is CASRDRGSEQYF. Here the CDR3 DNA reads TGTGCCAGCAGGGACAGGGGTTCCGAGCAGTACTTC.

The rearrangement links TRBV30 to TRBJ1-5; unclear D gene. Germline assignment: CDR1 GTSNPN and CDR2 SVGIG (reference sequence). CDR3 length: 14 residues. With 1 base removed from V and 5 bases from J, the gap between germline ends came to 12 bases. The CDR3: CAWSAGRRDQPQHF. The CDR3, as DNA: TGTGCCTGGAGTGCCGGCAGGCGGGATCAGCCCCAGCATTTT.

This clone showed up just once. The CDR3 reads CASSEELSYEQYF. The CDR3 DNA is TGTGCCAGCAGTGAGGAGTTGTCCTACGAGCAGTACTTC. The chain recombines TRBV12-3 or TRBV12-4 with TRBJ2-7; D is undetermined. V shed 5 bases and J shed 1 base, with 9 bases lying between them. CDR3 length equals 13 residues.

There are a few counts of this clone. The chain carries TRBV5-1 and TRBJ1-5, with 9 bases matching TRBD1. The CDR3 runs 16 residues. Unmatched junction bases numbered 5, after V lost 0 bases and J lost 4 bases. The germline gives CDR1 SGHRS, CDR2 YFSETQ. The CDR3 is CASSLVGGQGNQPQHF. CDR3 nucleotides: TGCGCCAGCAGCTTGGTGGGGGGACAGGGTAATCAGCCCCAGCATTTT. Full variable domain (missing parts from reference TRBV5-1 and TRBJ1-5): KAGVTQTPRYLIKTRGQQVTLSCSPISGHRSVSWYQQTPGQGLQFLFEYFSETQRNKGNFPGRFSGRQFSNSRSEMNVSTLELGDSALYLCASSLVGGQGNQPQHFGDGTRLSIL.